The 18 T cell receptor beta chains presented below share a single source sample, sequenced in a study of cytomegalovirus exposure and HLA in healthy donors. With 60 Vbeta and 13 Jbeta primers, the PCR was carried out. Profiled with immunoSEQ multiplex PCR; TCRdb holds only in-frame clones, not every one. The table records under 250,000 clones, about 72% of them present only once. The material sequenced was PBMCs. The receptors were sampled from a male donor in good health and CMV-seronegative.

The genes are TRBV5-1 and TRBJ1-2; TRBD1 matches 10 bases. Germline CDR1 reads SGHRS; CDR2 reads YFSETQ. This CDR3 is built from 13 residues. V dropped 2 bases and J dropped 8; count of bases not matched to a gene: 3. The CDR3 region has the DNA TGCGCCAGCAGCTTCGACAGGGGGCACGGCTACACCTTC. Translating gives CASSFDRGHGYTF.

In this sample, this clone turned up a few times. The gene calls are TRBV19 and TRBJ2-1; 14 nucleotides align to TRBD2. The CDR3 has 15 residues. Trimming removed 5 bases from V and 10 bases from J; junction bases left unmatched: 7. The germline V gene encodes CDR1 LNHDA and CDR2 SQIVND (reference sequence). The CDR3 loop reads CASSVGLAGGFEQFF. CDR3 nucleotides: TGTGCCAGTAGTGTTGGACTAGCGGGAGGCTTCGAGCAGTTCTTC.

This sequence joins TRBV5-1 and TRBJ1-1, with D unresolved. The CDR3 sequence is 12 residues long. Germline V gene lookup returns CDR1 SGHRS and CDR2 YFSETQ. V lost 4 bases and J lost 11, with 15 bases in between. As DNA, the CDR3 is TGCGCCAGCAGCCCCGGACTGGGCCTGGCTTTCTTT. This encodes CASSPGLGLAFF.

To note about this clone: The same CDR3 arises from other DNA sequences in this sample as well. The chain links TRBV25-1 to TRBJ1-5, with D perhaps TRBD1 (5 bases). CDR1 is MGHDK and CDR2 is SYGVNS in the germline V gene. This CDR3 spans 13 amino acids. The germline V and J ends were trimmed by 4 bases and 4 bases, with 8 bases remaining between them. The CDR3 loop is CASSAQGNQPQHF. The CDR3 nucleotides are TGTGCCAGCAGTGCGCAGGGTAATCAGCCCCAGCATTTT.

This chain uses TRBV7-6 with TRBJ2-7; D is possibly TRBD1 (6 bases). The CDR3 is made up of 15 amino acids. Germline CDR1 reads SGHVS; CDR2 reads FNYEAQ. V lost 0 bases, J lost 3 bases, and 12 bases lay in between. For the CDR3, the DNA is TGTGCCAGCAGCTTAGCGCACCTACAGGGCTACGAGCAGTACTTC. Protein: CASSLAHLQGYEQYF. The variable domain in full, completed from reference TRBV7-6 and TRBJ2-7, reads GAGVSQSPRYKVTKRGQDVALRCDPISGHVSLYWYRQALGQGPEFLTYFNYEAQQDKSGLPNDRFSAERPEGSISTLTIQRTEQRDSAMYRCASSLAHLQGYEQYFGPGTRLTVT.

The rearrangement uses TRBV27 and TRBJ2-7; tentative D call: TRBD1 (6 bases). This CDR3 comprises 16 residues. The ends were cut back, 0 bases at V and 3 bases at J, with 15 bases in the middle. Germline V gives CDR1 MNHEY, CDR2 SMNVEV (reference sequence). The CDR3, as DNA: TGTGCCAGCAGTTTATCAACAGGGCTGCAGCTCTACGAGCAGTACTTC. Protein sequence: CASSLSTGLQLYEQYF.

This chain connects TRBV7-7 to TRBJ2-3; D not resolved. Germline CDR1 reads SSHAT; CDR2 reads FNYEAQ (reference sequence). The CDR3 consists of 13 residues. V was cut by 1 base and J by 6 bases, with 8 bases left in between. The CDR3 DNA reads as TGTGCCAGCAGCTTAGGGTGGCAGGATACGCAGTATTTT. It translates to CASSLGWQDTQYF.

This clone came up once. The rearrangement links TRBV5-5 to TRBJ2-2, with TRBD1 matching over 8 bases. V lost 0 bases to trimming and J lost 2 bases; unmatched junction nucleotides: 9. The CDR3 is 18 amino acids. Germline assignment: CDR1 SGHKS and CDR2 YYEKEE (reference sequence). CDR3 bases: TGTGCCAGCAGCTTGGGTGCAGGGGGCGTCGGAAACACCGGGGAGCTGTTTTTT. As protein: CASSLGAGGVGNTGELFF.

The V gene is TRBV7-8, the J gene TRBJ1-2; D perhaps matches TRBD1 (5 bases). Germline CDR1 SGHVS, CDR2 FQNEAQ. Trimming removed 2 bases from V and 8 bases from J, with 24 bases in between. The CDR3 is 17 residues long. The CDR3 nucleotides read TGTGCCAGCAGCTTACGAGTTAGGGGCCGACAAATTAGGGGCTACACCTTC. Translating gives CASSLRVRGRQIRGYTF.

This clone was counted a few times. The chain recombines TRBV6-1 with TRBJ1-1; 8 bases align to TRBD1. Germline V lookup: CDR1 MNHNS, CDR2 SASEGT. The CDR3 runs to 14 residues. With V trimmed by 4 bases and J by 4 bases, 5 bases remained unmatched. CDR3 DNA sequence: TGTGCCAGCAGTGCCGGACAGGGTTCCACTGAAGCTTTCTTT. Translation gives CASSAGQGSTEAFF.

The chain has TRBV6-5 and TRBJ1-5, with D unclear. V gave up 8 bases and J gave up 0 bases, with 14 bases separating them. Germline lookup yields CDR1 MNHEY and CDR2 SVGAGI. The CDR3 covers 15 residues. CDR3 DNA sequence: TGTGCCAGCTCCGTTGAGGCGTATAGCAATCAGCCCCAGCATTTT. It yields the protein CASSVEAYSNQPQHF.

This clone showed up just once. The chain combines TRBV28 with TRBJ2-1, with 7 bases lining up with TRBD2. V shed 5 bases, J shed 8 bases, and the junction held 9 bases outside the gene matches. The CDR3 extends over 14 amino acids. Germline lookup yields CDR1 MDHEN and CDR2 SYDVKM. CDR3 nucleotides: TGTGCCAGCAGTATGGGGGGGGGAACCCATGAGCAGTTCTTC. Translated: CASSMGGGTHEQFF.

This clone was counted only a few times. The V call is TRBV9, the J call TRBJ1-2; 7 bases line up with TRBD1. Germline values: CDR1 SGDLS, CDR2 YYNGEE. Trimming removed 4 bases from V and 3 bases from J; junction bases left unmatched: 9. There are 15 residues in the CDR3. The DNA for the CDR3 is TGTGCCAGCAGCCCCCGGGACAGATATTACTATGGCTACACCTTC. Its protein product is CASSPRDRYYYGYTF.

CDR3: CSVEGGGGTYEQYF. In DNA form, the CDR3 reads TGCAGCGTTGAAGGCGGGGGGGGAACCTACGAGCAGTACTTC. The chain joins TRBV29-1 to TRBJ2-7, with TRBD2 matching 9 bases. Trimming cost V 1 base and J 2 bases; bases outside gene matches: 3. Per germline, CDR1 SQVTM and CDR2 ANQGSEA. The CDR3 sequence is 14 residues long.

This chain's CDR3 is CASSLFSGSRQETQYF. DNA of the CDR3: TGTGCCAGCAGCTTGTTCAGCGGGAGTCGGCAAGAGACCCAGTACTTC. This chain joins TRBV5-4 and TRBJ2-5, with 8 bases that match TRBD2. J lost 2 bases, V lost 1 base, and 7 bases had no gene match. CDR1 and CDR2 from the germline V gene are SGHNT and YYREEE (reference sequence). The CDR3 has 16 residues.

The chain combines TRBV9 with TRBJ2-1, with 7 bases that match TRBD2. The germline V gene encodes CDR1 SGDLS and CDR2 YYNGEE. Germline trimming cut 0 bases from V and 0 bases from J; bases unmatched to any gene: 12. This CDR3 contains 19 residues. The CDR3 loop reads CASSVGGRGSLPSYNEQFF. In nucleotides, the CDR3 is TGTGCCAGCAGCGTAGGTGGGCGCGGGAGCCTCCCCTCCTACAATGAGCAGTTCTTC.

This chain uses TRBV5-1 with TRBJ2-2; D might be TRBD2 (6 bases). The length of the CDR3 is 16 residues. Looked up from germline, CDR1 is SGHRS and CDR2 is YFSETQ. V lost 4 bases and J 4 bases, leaving 17 bases between the germline ends. The CDR3 region is CASSPAIRAGTGELFF. The CDR3 coding sequence is TGCGCCAGCAGCCCTGCTATAAGAGCGGGCACCGGGGAGCTGTTTTTT.

The V call is TRBV28, the J call TRBJ2-1, with TRBD2 identical over 12 bases. The CDR3 has 19 residues. V was clipped by 3 bases and J by 0 bases; unmatched bases: 9. CDR1 is MDHEN, CDR2 SYDVKM, per germline. CDR3 sequence reads: CASSLDRLAGVTSYNEQFF. CDR3 nucleotides: TGTGCCAGCAGTTTGGACCGACTAGCGGGAGTTACCTCCTACAATGAGCAGTTCTTC.